This T cell receptor (beta chain) was identified in a study of neurological immune-mediated disorders. TCRdb reanalysed the 5' RACE reads using MiXCR and keeps one entry per CDR3 protein. The repertoire holds tens of thousands of distinct CDR3 sequences, with approximately 10% as singletons. The time point was: longitudinal time-point 1 (baseline). This clonotype was seen a handful of times. J lost 4 bases, V lost 6 bases, and 6 bases had no gene match. The V gene's germline CDR1 is DFQATT and CDR2 SNEGSKA (reference sequence). This CDR3 has 15 residues. The origin of this receptor is a man aged 25-40 years in good health. V usage is TRBV20-1 and J usage is TRBJ2-3, with 14 bases matching TRBD2. The sequencing sample was made of PBMCs. CDR3 DNA sequence: TGCAGTGCCAAGACTAGCGGGAGGGCCCCAGATACGCAGTATTTT. Protein sequence: CSAKTSGRAPDTQYF.